Listed below are T cell receptor beta chains from one sample, sequenced in a study of CD8 T cells in ankylosing spondylitis. One entry per CDR3 protein, called by TCRdb with MiXCR from the 5' RACE reads. The sample includes 250,000 to 350,000 distinct CDR3 sequences, roughly 20% seen only once; the top ten take about 3.7%. The sample consisted of blood, either unsorted or a sorted T cell fraction (not recorded which). Source of these receptors: a female donor with ankylosing spondylitis or in good health (not recorded which). Both conserved end residues are part of each CDR3. Each record gives: clone size, D gene, J gene, V gene, CDR3 protein, CDR3 DNA. D genes are given only for firm matches. Clone size is stated in some rows and not others, as once, few, many or a class when expanded.

>.|TRBD1|TRBJ2-7|TRBV6-1
CASSRGQGFRNEQYF
TGTGCCAGCAGCCGGGGACAGGGGTTTCGCAACGAGCAGTACTTC
>many|.|TRBJ2-3|TRBV24-1
CATGLSDTQYF
TGTGCCACCGGTCTGTCGGATACGCAGTATTTT
>.|.|TRBJ2-1|TRBV15
CATSRVAGITPGEQFF
TGTGCCACCAGCAGAGTGGCCGGGATCACCCCGGGTGAGCAGTTCTTC
>.|.|TRBJ2-1|TRBV6-1
CASSRGHEQFF
TGTGCCAGCAGCAGGGGCCATGAGCAGTTCTTC
>.|.|TRBJ2-1|TRBV5-1
CASSARWQGGLTRNEQFF
TGCGCCAGCAGCGCCAGGTGGCAGGGTGGGCTTACAAGAAATGAGCAGTTCTTC
>few|TRBD2|TRBJ2-4|TRBV14
CASSRGAGGAAKNIQYF
TGTGCCAGCAGCCGAGGAGCGGGAGGGGCGGCCAAAAACATTCAGTACTTC
>.|.|TRBJ2-3|TRBV6-1
CASSRGTGDTQYF
TGTGCCAGCAGTAGGGGTACAGGAGATACGCAGTATTTT
>few|TRBD2|TRBJ2-3|TRBV28
CASSSWTSGGATDTQYF
TGTGCCAGCAGTTCCTGGACTAGCGGGGGGGCCACAGATACGCAGTATTTT
>few|.|TRBJ2-1|TRBV6-1
CASRRASGFSYNEQFF
TGTGCCAGCCGCAGAGCGAGCGGGTTCTCCTACAACGAGCAGTTCTTC
>many|TRBD2|TRBJ2-1|TRBV6-2/TRBV6-3
CASSHRPHFTSSGDSYNEQFF
TGTGCCAGCAGTCATCGCCCCCACTTTACCAGTAGCGGGGACTCCTACAATGAGCAGTTCTTC
>few|.|TRBJ1-2|TRBV4-3
CASSPQLPTSGTANYGYTF
TGCGCCAGCAGCCCACAGCTACCAACTTCCGGGACTGCAAACTATGGCTACACCTTC
>.|TRBD2|TRBJ2-3|TRBV6-2/TRBV6-3
CASSTSGAGADTQYF
TGTGCCAGCTCCACTAGCGGGGCCGGGGCAGATACGCAGTATTTT
>few|TRBD1|TRBJ1-2|TRBV29-1
CSVASTGTGGLYGYTF
TGCAGCGTCGCCTCTACAGGGACAGGGGGCCTATATGGCTACACCTTC
>few|TRBD1|TRBJ2-4|TRBV9
CASSSTGVKNIQYF
TGTGCCAGCAGCTCAACAGGGGTCAAAAACATTCAGTACTTC
>many|TRBD1|TRBJ1-5|TRBV12-3/TRBV12-4
CASSYGQVGDQPQHF
TGTGCCAGCAGCTATGGACAGGTGGGGGATCAGCCCCAGCATTTT
>many|.|TRBJ2-1|TRBV28
CASSLNSYNEQFF
TGTGCCAGCAGTTTGAACTCCTACAATGAGCAGTTCTTC
>.|.|TRBJ1-4|TRBV4-3
CASSQDRRGVKLFF
TGCGCCAGCAGCCAAGATCGCCGTGGAGTGAAATTGTTTTTT
>few|TRBD2|TRBJ2-3|TRBV24-1
CATSDPDLAGRTDTQYF
TGTGCCACCAGTGACCCCGATCTAGCGGGACGCACAGATACGCAGTATTTT
>few|.|TRBJ2-1|TRBV10-3
CAISGALTRAEQFF
TGTGCCATCAGTGGGGCCCTTACTAGGGCTGAGCAGTTCTTC
>.|TRBD1|TRBJ1-6|TRBV7-2
CASSFLQGNRSPLHF
TGTGCCAGCAGCTTTTTACAGGGGAACCGTTCACCCCTCCACTTT
>.|TRBD2|TRBJ2-3|TRBV7-9
CASLSGSGNTDTQYF
TGTGCCAGCCTGTCGGGTAGCGGGAACACAGATACGCAGTATTTT
>few|TRBD2|TRBJ2-1|TRBV7-2
CASSFSGRGPERFF
TGTGCCAGCAGCTTTAGCGGGAGGGGCCCCGAACGGTTCTTC
>.|TRBD2|TRBJ2-1|TRBV27
CASSLRAGGRNNEQFF
TGTGCCAGCAGCCTGAGAGCGGGAGGGCGGAACAATGAGCAGTTCTTC
>.|TRBD1|TRBJ2-7|TRBV6-1
CASRTPGTAYYEQYF
TGTGCCAGCAGAACCCCCGGGACAGCTTACTACGAGCAGTACTTC
>many|.|TRBJ1-1|TRBV29-1
CSVEEQGNTEAFF
TGCAGCGTTGAAGAACAGGGGAACACTGAAGCTTTCTTT
>few|.|TRBJ2-1|TRBV5-1
CASSVTTGNEQFF
TGCGCCAGCAGCGTCACCACAGGGAATGAGCAGTTCTTC
>once|.|TRBJ2-7|TRBV2
CASSSTRVTAYEQYF
TGTGCCAGCAGTTCTACTAGGGTAACGGCCTACGAGCAGTACTTC
>.|TRBD1|TRBJ2-7|TRBV6-1
CATSRDRDLEQYF
TGTGCCACTAGCCGGGACAGGGACCTCGAGCAGTACTTC
>many|.|TRBJ1-6|TRBV7-2
CASSLDSPLHF
TGTGCCAGCAGCTTGGATTCACCCCTCCACTTT
>many|.|TRBJ2-7|TRBV29-1
CSVEEGRTHPYEQYF
TGCAGCGTTGAAGAGGGGCGGACTCATCCCTACGAGCAGTACTTC
>.|TRBD1|TRBJ2-3|TRBV6-1
CASSNGQAGPTDTQYF
TGTGCCAGCAGTAATGGACAGGCAGGTCCCACAGATACGCAGTATTTT
>many|TRBD2|TRBJ2-1|TRBV10-3
CAISESLAGRGNEQFF
TGTGCCATCAGTGAGTCCCTAGCGGGAAGAGGGAATGAGCAGTTCTTC
>many|TRBD2|TRBJ2-1|TRBV10-3
CAISYSGRVANEQFF
TGTGCCATCAGCTACAGCGGGAGAGTGGCTAATGAGCAGTTCTTC
>many|.|TRBJ2-1|TRBV20-1
CSARSSGGVNEQFF
TGCAGTGCTAGAAGTAGCGGAGGGGTTAATGAGCAGTTCTTC
>.|TRBD1|TRBJ1-2|TRBV12-3/TRBV12-4
CASSPFQGANYGYTF
TGTGCCAGCAGTCCATTCCAGGGGGCTAACTATGGCTACACCTTC
>.|TRBD2|TRBJ2-1|TRBV11-1
CASSLTSGSLLSYNEQFF
TGTGCCAGCAGCCTGACTAGCGGGAGCCTGCTATCCTACAATGAGCAGTTCTTC
>.|TRBD2|TRBJ2-1|TRBV7-2
CASSQRLAGGGDEQFF
TGTGCCAGCAGCCAGAGACTAGCGGGAGGCGGGGATGAGCAGTTCTTC
>.|.|TRBJ2-7|TRBV2
CASNEGNEQYF
TGTGCCAGCAACGAGGGGAACGAGCAGTACTTC
>few|.|TRBJ2-1|TRBV9
CASSVGTGAYNEQFF
TGTGCCAGCAGCGTTGGAACTGGTGCCTACAATGAGCAGTTCTTC
>many|TRBD1|TRBJ2-5|TRBV29-1
CSVRQGAGETQYF
TGCAGCGTCCGCCAGGGGGCTGGAGAGACCCAGTACTTC
>.|TRBD1|TRBJ1-4|TRBV4-3
CASSQSGRTGNAEKLFF
TGCGCCAGCAGCCAATCCGGGCGGACAGGGAATGCTGAAAAACTGTTTTTT
>few|TRBD1|TRBJ2-1|TRBV29-1
CSVGGTGTTGWSDEQFF
TGCAGCGTTGGAGGGACAGGCACGACGGGATGGTCCGATGAGCAGTTCTTC
>.|.|TRBJ1-3|TRBV12-3/TRBV12-4
CASSLVSGNTIYF
TGTGCCAGCAGTTTAGTCTCTGGAAACACCATATATTTT
>once|.|TRBJ2-7|TRBV7-9
CASRGQGNSYEQYF
TGTGCCAGCCGGGGGCAGGGAAACTCCTACGAGCAGTACTTC
>.|TRBD1|TRBJ1-3|TRBV12-3/TRBV12-4
CASSFRQGLGNTIYF
TGTGCCAGCAGCTTTAGACAGGGGCTGGGAAACACCATATATTTT
>few|.|TRBJ2-5|TRBV7-2
CASSLGGVGGPQETQYF
TGTGCCAGCAGCTTAGGTGGCGTCGGGGGCCCACAAGAGACCCAGTACTTC
>.|.|TRBJ2-1|TRBV20-1
CSARDLENGGWDEQFF
TGCAGTGCTAGAGATCTGGAGAACGGGGGTTGGGATGAGCAGTTCTTC
>.|TRBD2|TRBJ2-4|TRBV10-3
CAISESLADLAKNIQYF
TGTGCCATCAGTGAGTCTCTAGCGGATCTAGCCAAAAACATTCAGTACTTC
>few|TRBD2|TRBJ2-1|TRBV19
CASSIEGLAGNEQFF
TGTGCCAGTAGTATAGAAGGGCTAGCGGGCAATGAGCAGTTCTTC
>.|.|TRBJ2-3|TRBV20-1
CSAPRGGRGTDTQYF
TGCAGTGCTCCCAGAGGGGGGCGCGGGACAGATACGCAGTATTTT
>.|.|TRBJ2-1|TRBV7-2
CASSNRESAQFF
TGTGCCAGCAGCAACCGGGAGTCTGCGCAGTTCTTC
>many|TRBD2|TRBJ2-7|TRBV29-1
CSVRLAGESEQYF
TGCAGCGTACGACTAGCGGGAGAGAGCGAGCAGTACTTC
>.|.|TRBJ2-3|TRBV7-2
CASSLIRNTDTQYF
TGTGCCAGCAGCTTAATAAGGAACACAGATACGCAGTATTTT
>few|.|TRBJ2-4|TRBV12-3/TRBV12-4
CASSLGGGIQYF
TGTGCCAGCAGTTTGGGTGGGGGCATTCAGTACTTC
>few|.|TRBJ1-5|TRBV12-3/TRBV12-4
CASSNRGHRNQPQHF
TGTGCCAGCAGTAACCGGGGGCATCGCAATCAGCCCCAGCATTTT
>.|TRBD2|TRBJ2-2|TRBV12-3/TRBV12-4
CASSRTSGSGTGELFF
TGTGCCAGCAGTCGGACTAGCGGGAGCGGCACCGGGGAGCTGTTTTTT
>many|.|TRBJ2-1|TRBV29-1
CSVEDPRLSYNEQFF
TGCAGCGTTGAAGACCCACGTCTCTCCTACAATGAGCAGTTCTTC
>.|.|TRBJ2-3|TRBV10-3
CAIRVGLPGDTGTQYF
TGTGCCATCAGAGTCGGACTCCCCGGGGACACGGGTACGCAGTATTTT